This T cell receptor (beta chain) was recovered during a study of blood T cell repertoires in COVID-19. Study-wide context: Donors in the United States, Italy and Spain gave samples during acute or convalescent COVID-19. The analysed material was cDNA or gDNA that came from T cells, B-cell-depleted T cells, or PBMCs.

In the original analysis: Estimation of nucleated cell counts was performed using reference gene primer amplification. The table came from immunoSEQ multiplex PCR; TCRdb's copy has only in-frame clones and leaves some out. For V, J and clone size, that table is used; D and trimming come from the DNA. The profile shows around 93,000 clones, around four fifths of them singletons. V was pared by 3 bases and J by 0 bases, with 3 bases of the junction left unmatched. Germline assignment: CDR1 MNHNY and CDR2 SVGAGI (reference sequence). The CDR3 is 16 residues long. The genes are TRBV6-6 and TRBJ1-4; TRBD1 matches 8 bases. Material: peripheral blood. This sequence originates from a woman older than 75 with acute or convalescent COVID-19. The CDR3 region has the DNA TGTGCCAGCAGTTATACAGGGGGGGCAACTAATGAAAAACTGTTTTTT. It yields the protein CASSYTGGATNEKLFF.